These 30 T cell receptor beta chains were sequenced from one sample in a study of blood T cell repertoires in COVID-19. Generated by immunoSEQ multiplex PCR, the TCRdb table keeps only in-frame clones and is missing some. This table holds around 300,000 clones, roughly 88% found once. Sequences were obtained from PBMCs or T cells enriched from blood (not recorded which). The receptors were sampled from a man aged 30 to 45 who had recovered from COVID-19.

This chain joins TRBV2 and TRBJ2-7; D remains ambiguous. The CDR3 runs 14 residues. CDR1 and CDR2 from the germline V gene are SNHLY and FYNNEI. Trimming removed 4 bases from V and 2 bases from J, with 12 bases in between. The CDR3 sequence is CASSGSLSAYEQYF. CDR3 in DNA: TGTGCCAGCAGTGGAAGCCTAAGCGCCTACGAGCAGTACTTC.

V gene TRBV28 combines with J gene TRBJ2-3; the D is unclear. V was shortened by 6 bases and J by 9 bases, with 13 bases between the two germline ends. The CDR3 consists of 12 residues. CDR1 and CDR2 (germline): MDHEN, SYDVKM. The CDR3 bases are TGTGCCAGCAGCTCCCGAGCGAGCACGCAGTATTTT. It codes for CASSSRASTQYF. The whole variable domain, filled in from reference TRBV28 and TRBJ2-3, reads DVKVTQSSRYLVKRTGEKVFLECVQDMDHENMFWYRQDPGLGLRLIYFSYDVKMKEKGDIPEGYSVSREKKERFSLILESASTNQTSMYLCASSSRASTQYFGPGTRLTVL.

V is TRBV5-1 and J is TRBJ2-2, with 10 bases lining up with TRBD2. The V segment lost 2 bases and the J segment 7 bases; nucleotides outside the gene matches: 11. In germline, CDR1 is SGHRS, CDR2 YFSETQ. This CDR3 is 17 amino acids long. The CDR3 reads CASSLSLAGALSGELFF. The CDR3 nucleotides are TGCGCCAGCAGCTTAAGTCTAGCGGGGGCGCTTAGCGGGGAGCTGTTTTTT.

The DNA of the CDR3 is TGCGCCAGCAGCCAAGTTGTGGCTAGCGGGGGATTCAATGAGCAGTTCTTC. Encoded protein: CASSQVVASGGFNEQFF. The chain combines TRBV4-1 with TRBJ2-1; the match to TRBD2 covers 10 bases. V lost 1 base and J lost 6; bases outside the gene matches: 9. Germline CDR1 MGHRA, CDR2 YSYEKL. The CDR3 extends over 17 amino acids.

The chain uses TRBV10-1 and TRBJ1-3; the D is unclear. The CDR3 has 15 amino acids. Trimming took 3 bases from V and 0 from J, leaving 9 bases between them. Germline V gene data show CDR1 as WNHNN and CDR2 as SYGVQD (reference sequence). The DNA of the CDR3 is TGCGCCAGCAGTGATCTGGCATACTCTGGAAACACCATATATTTT. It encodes CASSDLAYSGNTIYF.

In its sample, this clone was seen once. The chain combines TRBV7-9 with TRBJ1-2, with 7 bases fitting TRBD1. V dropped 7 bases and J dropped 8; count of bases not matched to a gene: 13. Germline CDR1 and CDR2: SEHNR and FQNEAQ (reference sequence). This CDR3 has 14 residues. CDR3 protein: CASNQLIQGSGYTF. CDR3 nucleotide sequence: TGTGCCAGCAACCAACTAATACAGGGGAGCGGCTACACCTTC.

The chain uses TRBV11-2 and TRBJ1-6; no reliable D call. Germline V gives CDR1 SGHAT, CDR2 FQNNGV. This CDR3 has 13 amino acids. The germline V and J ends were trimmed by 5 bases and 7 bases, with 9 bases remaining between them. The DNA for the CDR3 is TGTGCCAGCAGCCCCAGGATGAATTCACCCCTCCACTTT. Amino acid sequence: CASSPRMNSPLHF.

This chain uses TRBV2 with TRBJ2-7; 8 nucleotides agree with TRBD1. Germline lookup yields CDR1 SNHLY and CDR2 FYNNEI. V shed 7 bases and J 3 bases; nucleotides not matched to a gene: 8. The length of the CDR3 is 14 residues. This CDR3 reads CASKGQGGIYEQYF. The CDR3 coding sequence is TGTGCCAGCAAAGGACAGGGTGGAATCTACGAGCAGTACTTC.

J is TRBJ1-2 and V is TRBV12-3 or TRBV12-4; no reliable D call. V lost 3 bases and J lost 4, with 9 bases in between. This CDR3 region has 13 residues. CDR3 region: CASSLERTYGYTF. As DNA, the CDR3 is TGTGCCAGCAGTTTGGAGCGGACCTATGGCTACACCTTC.

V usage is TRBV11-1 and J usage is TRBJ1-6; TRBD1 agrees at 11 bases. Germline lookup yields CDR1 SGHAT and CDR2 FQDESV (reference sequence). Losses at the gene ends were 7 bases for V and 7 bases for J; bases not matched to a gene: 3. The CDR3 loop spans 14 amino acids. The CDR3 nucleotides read TGTGCCAGCAACCGGGACAGGGGGAATTCACCCCTCCACTTT. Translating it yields CASNRDRGNSPLHF.

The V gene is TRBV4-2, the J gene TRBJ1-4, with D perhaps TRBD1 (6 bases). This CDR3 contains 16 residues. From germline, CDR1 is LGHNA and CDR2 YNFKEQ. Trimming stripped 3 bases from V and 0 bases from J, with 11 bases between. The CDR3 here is CASSQLQGATNEKLFF. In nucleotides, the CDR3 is TGTGCCAGCAGCCAGCTACAGGGTGCAACTAATGAAAAACTGTTTTTT.

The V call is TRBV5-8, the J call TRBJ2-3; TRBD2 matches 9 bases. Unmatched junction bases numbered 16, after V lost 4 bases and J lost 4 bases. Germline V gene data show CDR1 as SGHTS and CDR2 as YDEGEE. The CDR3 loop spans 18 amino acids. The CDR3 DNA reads TGTGCCAGCAGCACGCCCGGATTTAGCGGGGGCCTCGCAGATACGCAGTATTTT. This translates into CASSTPGFSGGLADTQYF.

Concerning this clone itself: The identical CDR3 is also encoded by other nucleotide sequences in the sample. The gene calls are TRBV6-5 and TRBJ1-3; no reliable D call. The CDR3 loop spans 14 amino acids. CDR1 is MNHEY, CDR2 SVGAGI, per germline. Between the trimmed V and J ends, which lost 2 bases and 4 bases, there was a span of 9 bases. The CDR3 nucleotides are TGTGCCAGCAGTTACCGGAGGTCCGGAAACACCATATATTTT. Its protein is CASSYRRSGNTIYF.

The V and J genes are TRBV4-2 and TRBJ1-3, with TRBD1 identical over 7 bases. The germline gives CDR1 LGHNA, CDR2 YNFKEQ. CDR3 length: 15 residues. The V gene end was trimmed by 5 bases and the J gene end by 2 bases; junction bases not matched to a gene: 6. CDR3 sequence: CASSGQGGPGNTIYF. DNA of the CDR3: TGTGCCAGCAGCGGGCAGGGGGGCCCTGGAAACACCATATATTTT.

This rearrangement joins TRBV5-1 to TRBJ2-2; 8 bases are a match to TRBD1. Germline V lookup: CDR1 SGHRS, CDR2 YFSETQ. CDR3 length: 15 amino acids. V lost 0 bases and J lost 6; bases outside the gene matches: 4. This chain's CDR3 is CASSLGGRGPGELFF. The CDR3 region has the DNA TGCGCCAGCAGCTTGGGTGGCAGGGGGCCCGGGGAGCTGTTTTTT.

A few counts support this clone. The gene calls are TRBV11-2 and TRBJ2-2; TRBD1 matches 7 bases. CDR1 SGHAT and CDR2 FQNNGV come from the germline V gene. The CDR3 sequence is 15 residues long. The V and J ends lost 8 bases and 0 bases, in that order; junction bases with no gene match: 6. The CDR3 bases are TGTGCCAGCCGACGGCAGGGGGCGAACACCGGGGAGCTGTTTTTT. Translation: CASRRQGANTGELFF.

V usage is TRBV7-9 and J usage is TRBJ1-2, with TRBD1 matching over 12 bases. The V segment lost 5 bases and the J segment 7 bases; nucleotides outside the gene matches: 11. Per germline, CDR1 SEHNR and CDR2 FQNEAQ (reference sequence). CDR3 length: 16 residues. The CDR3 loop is CASSPGGGQGAIGYTF. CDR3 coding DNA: TGTGCCAGCAGCCCCGGGGGGGGACAGGGGGCGATTGGCTACACCTTC.

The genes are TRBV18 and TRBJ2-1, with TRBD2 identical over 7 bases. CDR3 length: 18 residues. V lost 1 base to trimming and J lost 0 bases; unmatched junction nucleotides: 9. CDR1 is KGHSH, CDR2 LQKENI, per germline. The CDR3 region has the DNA TGTGCCAGCTCACCACGGGGAGGGAAGCGCATCTCCTACAATGAGCAGTTCTTC. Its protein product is CASSPRGGKRISYNEQFF.

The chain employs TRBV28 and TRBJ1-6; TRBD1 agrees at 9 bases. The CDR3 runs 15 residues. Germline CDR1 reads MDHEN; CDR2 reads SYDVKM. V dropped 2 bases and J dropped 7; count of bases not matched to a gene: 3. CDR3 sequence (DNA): TGTGCCAGCAGTTTAACCGGGACAGGGAATTCACCCCTCCACTTT. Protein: CASSLTGTGNSPLHF. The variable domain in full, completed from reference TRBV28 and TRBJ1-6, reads DVKVTQSSRYLVKRTGEKVFLECVQDMDHENMFWYRQDPGLGLRLIYFSYDVKMKEKGDIPEGYSVSREKKERFSLILESASTNQTSMYLCASSLTGTGNSPLHFGNGTRLTVT.

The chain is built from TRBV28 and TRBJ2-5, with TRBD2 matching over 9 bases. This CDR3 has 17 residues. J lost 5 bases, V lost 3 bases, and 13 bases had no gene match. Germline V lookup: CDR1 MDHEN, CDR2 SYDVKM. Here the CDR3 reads CASSFTQLAGTRETQYF. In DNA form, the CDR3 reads TGTGCCAGCAGTTTTACCCAACTAGCGGGTACTCGGGAGACCCAGTACTTC.

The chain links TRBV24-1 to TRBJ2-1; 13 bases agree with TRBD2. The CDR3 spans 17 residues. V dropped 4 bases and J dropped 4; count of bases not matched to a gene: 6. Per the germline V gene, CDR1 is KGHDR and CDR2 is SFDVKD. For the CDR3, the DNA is TGTGCCACCAGTGAGGCGACTAGCGGGGGGCTTTACAATGAGCAGTTCTTC. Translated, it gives CATSEATSGGLYNEQFF.

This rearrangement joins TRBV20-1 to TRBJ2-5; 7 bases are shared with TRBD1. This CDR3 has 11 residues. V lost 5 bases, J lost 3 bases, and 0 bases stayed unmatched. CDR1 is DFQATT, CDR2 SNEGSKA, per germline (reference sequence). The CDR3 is CSADREETQYF. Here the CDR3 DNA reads TGCAGTGCTGACAGGGAAGAGACCCAGTACTTC.

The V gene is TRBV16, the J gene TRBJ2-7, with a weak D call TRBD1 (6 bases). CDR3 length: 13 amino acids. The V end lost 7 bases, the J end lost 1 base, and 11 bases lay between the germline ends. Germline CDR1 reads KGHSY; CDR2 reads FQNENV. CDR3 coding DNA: TGTGCCAGCATCGGGACACGTTCCTACGAGCAGTACTTC. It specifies CASIGTRSYEQYF.

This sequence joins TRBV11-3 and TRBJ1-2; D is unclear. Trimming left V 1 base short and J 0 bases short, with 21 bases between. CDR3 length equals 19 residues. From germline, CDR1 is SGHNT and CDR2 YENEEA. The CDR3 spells CASSLVAAGRDLPNYGYTF. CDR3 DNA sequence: TGTGCCAGCAGCTTAGTCGCCGCCGGCAGAGACTTACCTAACTATGGCTACACCTTC.

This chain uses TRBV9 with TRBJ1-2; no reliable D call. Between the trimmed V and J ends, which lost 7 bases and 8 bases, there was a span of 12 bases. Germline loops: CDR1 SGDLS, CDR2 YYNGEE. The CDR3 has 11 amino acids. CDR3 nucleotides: TGTGCCAGCCGTCGAAGAGGCGGCTACACCTTC. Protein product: CASRRRGGYTF.

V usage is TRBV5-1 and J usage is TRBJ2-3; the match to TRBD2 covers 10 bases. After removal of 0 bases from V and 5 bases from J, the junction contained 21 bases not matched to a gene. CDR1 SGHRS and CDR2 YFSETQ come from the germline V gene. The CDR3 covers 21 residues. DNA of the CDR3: TGCGCCAGCAGCTTGGCCGTTTACCCCTCACAGCGGGGGGGTTTCGGAGATACGCAGTATTTT. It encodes CASSLAVYPSQRGGFGDTQYF.

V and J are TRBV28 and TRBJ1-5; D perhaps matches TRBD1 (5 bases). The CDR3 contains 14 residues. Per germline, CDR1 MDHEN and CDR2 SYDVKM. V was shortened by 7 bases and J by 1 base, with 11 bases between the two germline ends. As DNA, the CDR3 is TGTGCCAGCAAATATGGGGGGAGCAATCAGCCCCAGCATTTT. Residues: CASKYGGSNQPQHF.

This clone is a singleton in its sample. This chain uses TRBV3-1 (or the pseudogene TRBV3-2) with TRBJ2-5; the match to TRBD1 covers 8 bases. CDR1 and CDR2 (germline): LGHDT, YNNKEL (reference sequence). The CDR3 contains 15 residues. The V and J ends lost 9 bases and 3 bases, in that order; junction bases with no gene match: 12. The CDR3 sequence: CASSHLDRDEETQYF. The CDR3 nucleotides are TGTGCCAGTAGTCATTTGGACAGGGATGAAGAGACCCAGTACTTC.

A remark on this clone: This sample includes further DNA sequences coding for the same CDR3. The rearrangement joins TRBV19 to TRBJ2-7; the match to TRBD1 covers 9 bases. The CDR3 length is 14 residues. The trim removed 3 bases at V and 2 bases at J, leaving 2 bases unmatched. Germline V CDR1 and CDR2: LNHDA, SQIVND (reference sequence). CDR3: CASSIRQGAYEQYF. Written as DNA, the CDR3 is TGTGCCAGTAGTATCCGACAGGGGGCCTACGAGCAGTACTTC. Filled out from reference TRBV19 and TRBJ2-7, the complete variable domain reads DGGITQSPKYLFRKEGQNVTLSCEQNLNHDAMYWYRQDPGQGLRLIYYSQIVNDFQKGDIAEGYSVSREKKESFPLTVTSAQKNPTAFYLCASSIRQGAYEQYFGPGTRLTVT.

CDR3 DNA sequence: TGTGCCTGCAGAGACAGGGGCTATGAAAAACTGTTTTTT. Translating it yields CACRDRGYEKLFF. V gene TRBV30 combines with J gene TRBJ1-4, with 8 bases that match TRBD1. Unmatched junction bases numbered 6, after V lost 6 bases and J lost 6 bases. Germline V lookup: CDR1 GTSNPN, CDR2 SVGIG (reference sequence). The CDR3 contains 13 residues.